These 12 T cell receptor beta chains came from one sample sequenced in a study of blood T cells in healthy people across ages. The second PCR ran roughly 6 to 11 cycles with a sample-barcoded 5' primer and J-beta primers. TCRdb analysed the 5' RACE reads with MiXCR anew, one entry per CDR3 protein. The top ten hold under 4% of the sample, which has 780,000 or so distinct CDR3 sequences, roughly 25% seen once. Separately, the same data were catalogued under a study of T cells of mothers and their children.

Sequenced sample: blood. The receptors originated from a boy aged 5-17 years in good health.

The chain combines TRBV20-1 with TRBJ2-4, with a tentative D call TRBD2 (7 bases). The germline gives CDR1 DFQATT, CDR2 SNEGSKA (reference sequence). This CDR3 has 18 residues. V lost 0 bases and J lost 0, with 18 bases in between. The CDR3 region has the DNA TGCAGTGCTAGAGATGGGGGGGGCAGGGCAGTAGCCAAAAACATTCAGTACTTC. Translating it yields CSARDGGGRAVAKNIQYF.

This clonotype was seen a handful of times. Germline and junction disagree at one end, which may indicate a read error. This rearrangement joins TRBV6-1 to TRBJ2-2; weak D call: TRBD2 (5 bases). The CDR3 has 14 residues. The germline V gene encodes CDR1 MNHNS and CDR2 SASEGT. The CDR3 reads CASSEKTRGGELFF. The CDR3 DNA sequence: TGTGCCAGTAGTGAGAAGACTCGGGGCGGGGAGCTGTTTTTT.

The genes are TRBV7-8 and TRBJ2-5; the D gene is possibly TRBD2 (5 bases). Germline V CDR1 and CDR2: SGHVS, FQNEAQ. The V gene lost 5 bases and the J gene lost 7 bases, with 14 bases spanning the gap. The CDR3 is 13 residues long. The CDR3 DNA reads TGTGCCAGCAGCCCATCGGGATCGGGGACCCAGTACTTC. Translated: CASSPSGSGTQYF. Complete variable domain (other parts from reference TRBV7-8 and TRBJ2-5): GAGVSQSPRYKVAKRGQDVALRCDPISGHVSLFWYQQALGQGPEFLTYFQNEAQLDKSGLPSDRFFAERPEGSVSTLKIQRTQQEDSAVYLCASSPSGSGTQYFGPGTRLLVL.

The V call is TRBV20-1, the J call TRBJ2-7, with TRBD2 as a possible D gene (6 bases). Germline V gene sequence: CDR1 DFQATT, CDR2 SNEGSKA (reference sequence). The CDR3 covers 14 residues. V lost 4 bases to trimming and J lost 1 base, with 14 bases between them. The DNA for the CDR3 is TGCAGTGCTAACCCGCGGGACGGTTCCTACGAGCAGTACTTC. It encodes CSANPRDGSYEQYF.

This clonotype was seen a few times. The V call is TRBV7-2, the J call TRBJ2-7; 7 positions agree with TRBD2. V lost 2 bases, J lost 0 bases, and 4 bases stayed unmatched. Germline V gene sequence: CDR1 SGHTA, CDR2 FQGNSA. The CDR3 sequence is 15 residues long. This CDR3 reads CASSLNGRSSYEQYF. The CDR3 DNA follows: TGTGCCAGCAGCTTAAACGGGAGGTCCTCCTACGAGCAGTACTTC.

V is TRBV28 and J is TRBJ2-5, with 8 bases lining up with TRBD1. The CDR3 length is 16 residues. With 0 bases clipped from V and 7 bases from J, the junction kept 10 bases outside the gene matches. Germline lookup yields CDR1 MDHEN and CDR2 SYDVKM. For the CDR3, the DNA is TGTGCCAGCAGTTTATGGGGTCAGGGGGCTCAGAGGACCCAGTACTTC. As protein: CASSLWGQGAQRTQYF.

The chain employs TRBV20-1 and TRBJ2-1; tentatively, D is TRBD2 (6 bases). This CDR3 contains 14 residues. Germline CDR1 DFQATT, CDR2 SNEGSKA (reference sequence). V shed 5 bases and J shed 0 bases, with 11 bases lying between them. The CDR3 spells CSARSRDSYNEQFF. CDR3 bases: TGCAGTGCTCGGTCGCGGGACTCCTACAATGAGCAGTTCTTC.

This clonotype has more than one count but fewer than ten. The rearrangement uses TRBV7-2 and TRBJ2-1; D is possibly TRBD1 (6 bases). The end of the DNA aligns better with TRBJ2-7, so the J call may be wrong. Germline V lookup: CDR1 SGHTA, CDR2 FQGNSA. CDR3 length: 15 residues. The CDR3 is CASSSDSQTTYEQYF. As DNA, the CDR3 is TGTGCCAGCAGCTCGGACAGCCAGACTACCTACGAGCAGTACTTC.

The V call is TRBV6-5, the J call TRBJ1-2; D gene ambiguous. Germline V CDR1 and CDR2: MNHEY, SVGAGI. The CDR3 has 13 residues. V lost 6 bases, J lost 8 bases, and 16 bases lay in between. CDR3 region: CASSPAGFEGYTF. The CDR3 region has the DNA TGTGCCAGCAGCCCGGCCGGGTTTGAAGGCTACACCTTC.

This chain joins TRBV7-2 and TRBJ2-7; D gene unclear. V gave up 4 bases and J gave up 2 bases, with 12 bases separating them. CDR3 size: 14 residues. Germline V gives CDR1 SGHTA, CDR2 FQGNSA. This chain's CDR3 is CASSSQSPTYEQYF. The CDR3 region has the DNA TGTGCCAGCAGCTCCCAATCGCCCACCTACGAGCAGTACTTC.

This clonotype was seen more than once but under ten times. The CDR3 DNA is TGTGCCAGCAGCTTGATGGACCCAAACAATGAGCAGTTCTTC. Amino acid sequence: CASSLMDPNNEQFF. V usage is TRBV28 and J usage is TRBJ2-5; D is undetermined. The J call is in doubt because the DNA end fits TRBJ2-1 better. The germline V gene has CDR1 MDHEN and CDR2 SYDVKM. This CDR3 spans 14 amino acids.

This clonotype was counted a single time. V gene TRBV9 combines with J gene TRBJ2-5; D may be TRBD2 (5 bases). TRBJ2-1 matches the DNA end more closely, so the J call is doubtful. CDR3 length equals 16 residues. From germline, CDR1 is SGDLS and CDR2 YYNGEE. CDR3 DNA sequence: TGTGCCAGCAGCGTAGGGTTATCGCAGCAGGCGGGTGAGCAGTTCTTC. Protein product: CASSVGLSQQAGEQFF.